This is a list of T cell receptor beta chains from one sample in a study of tumor-infiltrating lymphocytes in oesophageal squamous cell carcinoma. Each CDR3 protein is one row after TCRdb ran MiXCR on the PCR reads. This sample has fewer than 20,000 distinct CDR3 sequences, with less than 50% found just once. The sequenced material came from normal esophageal tissue next to the tumor. Receptor source: a female donor with esophageal squamous cell carcinoma. Each CDR3 is given with its conserved first and last residue. The D gene is left open where the match is weak. Expanded clones get a size class; other rows say once, few or many, or leave the size out.

d_gene: NA
v_gene: TRBV7-9
abundance: medium-sized
j_gene: TRBJ1-2
CDR3nt: TGTGCCAGCAGCTTAGAAGGTGGCTACACCTTC
CDR3aa: CASSLEGGYTF

d_gene: NA
v_gene: TRBV12-3/TRBV12-4
abundance: NA
j_gene: TRBJ2-5
CDR3nt: TGTGCCAGCAGTTTAGAAGAGGGGGAGACCCAGTACTTC
CDR3aa: CASSLEEGETQYF

d_gene: TRBD1
v_gene: TRBV6-1
abundance: medium-sized
j_gene: TRBJ2-1
CDR3nt: TGTGCCAGCATGCTCACCCGGGGGACAGGGTTTACAATCGGACCCAATGAGCAGTTCTTC
CDR3aa: CASMLTRGTGFTIGPNEQFF

d_gene: TRBD1
v_gene: TRBV28
abundance: many
j_gene: TRBJ2-2
CDR3nt: TGTGCCAGCAGTTTGGGTAGACAGGGGTGGACCGGGGAGCTGTTTTTT
CDR3aa: CASSLGRQGWTGELFF

d_gene: NA
v_gene: TRBV20-1
abundance: NA
j_gene: TRBJ2-7
CDR3nt: TGCAGTGCTATCCCCAGGGGGGCCTACGAGCAGTACTTC
CDR3aa: CSAIPRGAYEQYF

d_gene: NA
v_gene: TRBV6-5
abundance: NA
j_gene: TRBJ2-5
CDR3nt: TGTGCCAGCTATAGCAGGGCAGAGACCCAGTACTTC
CDR3aa: CASYSRAETQYF

d_gene: NA
v_gene: TRBV7-9
abundance: medium-sized
j_gene: TRBJ1-5
CDR3nt: TGTGCCAGCAGCTTAGCTACCAATCAGCCCCAGCATTTT
CDR3aa: CASSLATNQPQHF

d_gene: NA
v_gene: TRBV7-9
abundance: many
j_gene: TRBJ2-7
CDR3nt: TGTGCCAGCAGCTACCTGGGCGGGAACTCCTACGAGCAGTACTTC
CDR3aa: CASSYLGGNSYEQYF

d_gene: NA
v_gene: TRBV28
abundance: NA
j_gene: TRBJ2-7
CDR3nt: TGTGCCAGCAGTTCCGGAGATAGGGTGATCGAGCAGTACTTC
CDR3aa: CASSSGDRVIEQYF

d_gene: TRBD1
v_gene: TRBV12-5
abundance: NA
j_gene: TRBJ2-4
CDR3nt: TGTGCTAGTGGTTCGGACAGGGGGAACATGATACTAGCCAAAAACATTCAGTACTTC
CDR3aa: CASGSDRGNMILAKNIQYF

d_gene: TRBD1
v_gene: TRBV12-3/TRBV12-4
abundance: NA
j_gene: TRBJ2-1
CDR3nt: TGTGCCAGCAGTCCTGGCGGGACAGGGGGATACAATGAGCAGTTCTTC
CDR3aa: CASSPGGTGGYNEQFF

d_gene: TRBD2
v_gene: TRBV19
abundance: NA
j_gene: TRBJ2-1
CDR3nt: TGTGCCAGTAGTAGGGGACTAGCGGGATTGGATGAGCAGTTCTTC
CDR3aa: CASSRGLAGLDEQFF

d_gene: NA
v_gene: TRBV6-8
abundance: NA
j_gene: TRBJ2-3
CDR3nt: TGTGCCAGCAGTTTACAGGACACCGTCACAGATACGCAGTATTTT
CDR3aa: CASSLQDTVTDTQYF

d_gene: NA
v_gene: TRBV6-8
abundance: NA
j_gene: TRBJ2-3
CDR3nt: TGTGCCAGCACCGAACCAAACACAGATACGCAGTATTTT
CDR3aa: CASTEPNTDTQYF

d_gene: NA
v_gene: TRBV11-3
abundance: NA
j_gene: TRBJ2-5
CDR3nt: TGTGCCAGCAGCAAAACAGGACACAATGAGCAGTACTTC
CDR3aa: CASSKTGHNEQYF

d_gene: NA
v_gene: TRBV20-1
abundance: many
j_gene: TRBJ1-1
CDR3nt: TGCAGTGCAAGGGGACTCCCGAACACTGAAGCTTTCTTT
CDR3aa: CSARGLPNTEAFF

d_gene: NA
v_gene: TRBV12-3/TRBV12-4
abundance: NA
j_gene: TRBJ1-3
CDR3nt: TGTGCCAGCAGTTTAGAGGTGGCCCTGGGAAACACCATATATTTT
CDR3aa: CASSLEVALGNTIYF

d_gene: NA
v_gene: TRBV7-3
abundance: once
j_gene: TRBJ2-1
CDR3nt: TGTGCCAGCAGCTTGGCCCCCTGGGAAGAGCAGTTCTTC
CDR3aa: CASSLAPWEEQFF

d_gene: TRBD2
v_gene: TRBV28
abundance: NA
j_gene: TRBJ2-1
CDR3nt: TGTGCCAGCAGTTTTACCGGGAGGGATCAGCAGTTCTTC
CDR3aa: CASSFTGRDQQFF

d_gene: NA
v_gene: TRBV7-2
abundance: few
j_gene: TRBJ2-3
CDR3nt: TGTGCCAGCAGCTTTTACGTCAGCTCTCTCAGCACAGATACGCAGTATTTT
CDR3aa: CASSFYVSSLSTDTQYF

d_gene: TRBD2
v_gene: TRBV6-6
abundance: many
j_gene: TRBJ2-2
CDR3nt: TGTGCCAGCAGTTACGGACTAGCGCCGACCGGGGAGCTGTTTTTT
CDR3aa: CASSYGLAPTGELFF

d_gene: NA
v_gene: TRBV12-3/TRBV12-4
abundance: NA
j_gene: TRBJ2-4
CDR3nt: TGTGCCAGCAACCTCCGGCAGGGAGGCATTCAGTACTTC
CDR3aa: CASNLRQGGIQYF

d_gene: NA
v_gene: TRBV7-6
abundance: once
j_gene: TRBJ2-2
CDR3nt: TGTGCCATCCCCTGGGCCCAAAACACCGGGGAGCTGTTTTTT
CDR3aa: CAIPWAQNTGELFF

d_gene: NA
v_gene: TRBV7-2
abundance: NA
j_gene: TRBJ2-1
CDR3nt: TGTGCCAGCAGCTTAGATCTTGGCTATTACAATGAGCAGTTCTTC
CDR3aa: CASSLDLGYYNEQFF

d_gene: NA
v_gene: TRBV11-3
abundance: NA
j_gene: TRBJ2-3
CDR3nt: TGTGCCAGCAGCTTAGCCAGGGGCACAGATACGCAGTATTTT
CDR3aa: CASSLARGTDTQYF

d_gene: NA
v_gene: TRBV24-1
abundance: NA
j_gene: TRBJ2-1
CDR3nt: TGTGCCACCAGTGGCTGGGGGGACTTTGGGCACAATGAGCAGTTCTTC
CDR3aa: CATSGWGDFGHNEQFF

d_gene: NA
v_gene: TRBV7-2
abundance: NA
j_gene: TRBJ2-7
CDR3nt: TGTGCCAGCAGCTCATACAGGGAACGAGGTTACGAGCAGTACTTC
CDR3aa: CASSSYRERGYEQYF

d_gene: NA
v_gene: TRBV14
abundance: many
j_gene: TRBJ1-1
CDR3nt: TGTGCCAGCAGCCAAGCGGAAAGGACGGTGGAAGCTTTCTTT
CDR3aa: CASSQAERTVEAFF

d_gene: NA
v_gene: TRBV20-1
abundance: few
j_gene: TRBJ1-1
CDR3nt: TGCAGTGCTAGAGATCTAAAGGGGCAGGATGAAGCTTTCTTT
CDR3aa: CSARDLKGQDEAFF

d_gene: NA
v_gene: TRBV7-6
abundance: few
j_gene: TRBJ1-1
CDR3nt: TGTGCCAGCAGCCTGACTAGCGGGAGTGGATGCGAGACCCAGTACTTT
CDR3aa: CASSLTSGSGCETQYF

d_gene: TRBD2
v_gene: TRBV18
abundance: NA
j_gene: TRBJ2-2
CDR3nt: TGTGCCAGCTCACCGCAGGGACTAGCGTCGAACACCGGGGAGCTGTTTTTT
CDR3aa: CASSPQGLASNTGELFF

d_gene: TRBD2
v_gene: TRBV7-2
abundance: few
j_gene: TRBJ2-7
CDR3nt: TGTGCCAGCAGCTTCGGGACTAGCGGGATCTCCTACGAGCAGTACTTC
CDR3aa: CASSFGTSGISYEQYF

d_gene: TRBD2
v_gene: TRBV7-3
abundance: NA
j_gene: TRBJ2-1
CDR3nt: TGTGCCAGCAGCCCGATGGGGGGGGCTAGCGGGTTTAATGAGCAGTTCTTC
CDR3aa: CASSPMGGASGFNEQFF

d_gene: NA
v_gene: TRBV6-2/TRBV6-3
abundance: many
j_gene: TRBJ1-1
CDR3nt: TGTGCCAGCAGTTACTCGAAGGTTGTAGGGCGCACTGAAGCTTTCTTT
CDR3aa: CASSYSKVVGRTEAFF

d_gene: TRBD1
v_gene: TRBV7-4
abundance: NA
j_gene: TRBJ1-1
CDR3nt: TGTGCCAGCAGCTTAGGGGAGGGGACAGGGATATATTCCCCTGAAGCTTTCTTT
CDR3aa: CASSLGEGTGIYSPEAFF

d_gene: NA
v_gene: TRBV12-3/TRBV12-4
abundance: medium-sized
j_gene: TRBJ1-4
CDR3nt: TGTGCCAGCAGTTTGGTGGACAGAGGGGATGAAAAACTGTTTTTT
CDR3aa: CASSLVDRGDEKLFF

d_gene: NA
v_gene: TRBV5-4
abundance: few
j_gene: TRBJ1-4
CDR3nt: TGTGCCAGCAGCTTAAACAGGGCGGTTAATGAAAAACTGTTTTTT
CDR3aa: CASSLNRAVNEKLFF

d_gene: TRBD2
v_gene: TRBV5-5
abundance: many
j_gene: TRBJ2-7
CDR3nt: TGTGCCAGCAGCTTCGGTAGCGGGGGGTCTACCTACGAGCAGTACTTC
CDR3aa: CASSFGSGGSTYEQYF

d_gene: TRBD1
v_gene: TRBV12-3/TRBV12-4
abundance: NA
j_gene: TRBJ2-2
CDR3nt: TGTGCCAGCAGTTGGACTCCAGGGGGCCTGGCCGGGGAGCTGTTTTTT
CDR3aa: CASSWTPGGLAGELFF

d_gene: NA
v_gene: TRBV7-9
abundance: few
j_gene: TRBJ2-3
CDR3nt: TGTGCCAGCAGCTTAGGGACACGGGGTCGGGCAGATACGCAGTATTTT
CDR3aa: CASSLGTRGRADTQYF

d_gene: TRBD1
v_gene: TRBV6-6
abundance: few
j_gene: TRBJ2-3
CDR3nt: TGTGCCAGCAGTCGGACAGGGAGCACAGATACGCAGTATTTT
CDR3aa: CASSRTGSTDTQYF

d_gene: NA
v_gene: TRBV18
abundance: few
j_gene: TRBJ2-6
CDR3nt: TGTGCCAGCTCACCACCGGGGGCTGCCGGGGCCAACGTCCTGACTTTC
CDR3aa: CASSPPGAAGANVLTF

d_gene: NA
v_gene: TRBV7-4
abundance: NA
j_gene: TRBJ2-5
CDR3nt: TGTGCCAGCACCGGACAGTCCCACGGCGGGGAGACCCAGTACTTC
CDR3aa: CASTGQSHGGETQYF

d_gene: NA
v_gene: TRBV7-2
abundance: few
j_gene: TRBJ1-5
CDR3nt: TGTGCCAGCAGCTTAGTGTGGGGCAATCAGCCCCAGCATTTT
CDR3aa: CASSLVWGNQPQHF

d_gene: NA
v_gene: TRBV7-3
abundance: NA
j_gene: TRBJ2-5
CDR3nt: TGTGCCAGCAGTCCGACAAGGGAAGAGACCCAGTACTTC
CDR3aa: CASSPTREETQYF

d_gene: TRBD2
v_gene: TRBV7-6
abundance: NA
j_gene: TRBJ2-1
CDR3nt: TGTGCCAGCTCCACTAGCGGGGTTTACAATGAGCAGTTCTTC
CDR3aa: CASSTSGVYNEQFF

d_gene: NA
v_gene: TRBV6-1
abundance: NA
j_gene: TRBJ2-7
CDR3nt: TGTGCCAGCAGCCAACAGGGCTACGAGCAGTACTTC
CDR3aa: CASSQQGYEQYF

d_gene: TRBD2
v_gene: TRBV5-3
abundance: NA
j_gene: TRBJ2-1
CDR3nt: TGTGCCAGCAGCTATACAGCGGGAGAATCCTACAATGAGCAGTTCTTC
CDR3aa: CASSYTAGESYNEQFF

d_gene: NA
v_gene: TRBV6-5
abundance: NA
j_gene: TRBJ2-7
CDR3nt: TGTGCCAGCAGTTACTCTCTTCTTAAGGGACAGGGGGTTCGGACTAGCGGGACCCACTTC
CDR3aa: CASSYSLLKGQGVRTSGTHF

d_gene: NA
v_gene: TRBV9
abundance: few
j_gene: TRBJ2-1
CDR3nt: TGTGCCAGCAGCCCTCGGGACTGGGTTTACCATGAGCAGTTCTTC
CDR3aa: CASSPRDWVYHEQFF

d_gene: NA
v_gene: TRBV12-3/TRBV12-4
abundance: NA
j_gene: TRBJ1-6
CDR3nt: TGTGCCAGCAGTCTCGCCGGGACCATAAGGTCACCCCTCCACTTT
CDR3aa: CASSLAGTIRSPLHF

d_gene: TRBD2
v_gene: TRBV18
abundance: few
j_gene: TRBJ2-7
CDR3nt: TGTGCCAGCTCCTCCGGGTCCGGCGAGCGGGGACGTTACGAGCAGTACTTC
CDR3aa: CASSSGSGERGRYEQYF